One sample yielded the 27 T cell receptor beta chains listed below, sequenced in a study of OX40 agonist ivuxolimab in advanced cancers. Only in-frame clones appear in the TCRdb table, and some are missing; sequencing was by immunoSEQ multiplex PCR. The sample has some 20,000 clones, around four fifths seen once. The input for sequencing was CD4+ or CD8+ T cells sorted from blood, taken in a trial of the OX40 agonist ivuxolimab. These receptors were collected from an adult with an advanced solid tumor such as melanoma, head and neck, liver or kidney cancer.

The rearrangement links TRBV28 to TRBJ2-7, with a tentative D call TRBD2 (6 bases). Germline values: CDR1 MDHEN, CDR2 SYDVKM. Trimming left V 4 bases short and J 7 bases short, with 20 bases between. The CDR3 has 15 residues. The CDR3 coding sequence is TGTGCCAGCAGTTGGCGGGGCCCTAGTCTAGGGGAGCAGTACTTC. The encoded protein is CASSWRGPSLGEQYF.

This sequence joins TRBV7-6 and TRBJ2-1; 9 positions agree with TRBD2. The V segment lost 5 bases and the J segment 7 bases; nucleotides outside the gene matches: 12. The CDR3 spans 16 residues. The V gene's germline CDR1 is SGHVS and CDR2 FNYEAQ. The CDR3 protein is CASSHPGVAGVNEQFF. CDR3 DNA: TGTGCCAGCAGCCATCCTGGAGTAGCGGGGGTTAATGAGCAGTTCTTC. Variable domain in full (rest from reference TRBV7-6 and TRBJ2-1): GAGVSQSPRYKVTKRGQDVALRCDPISGHVSLYWYRQALGQGPEFLTYFNYEAQQDKSGLPNDRFSAERPEGSISTLTIQRTEQRDSAMYRCASSHPGVAGVNEQFFGPGTRLTVL.

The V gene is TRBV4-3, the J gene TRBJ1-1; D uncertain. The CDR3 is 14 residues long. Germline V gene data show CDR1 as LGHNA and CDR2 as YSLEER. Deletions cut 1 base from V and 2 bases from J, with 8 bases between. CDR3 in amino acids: CASSQGMGNTEAFF. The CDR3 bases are TGCGCCAGCAGCCAAGGCATGGGAAACACTGAAGCTTTCTTT.

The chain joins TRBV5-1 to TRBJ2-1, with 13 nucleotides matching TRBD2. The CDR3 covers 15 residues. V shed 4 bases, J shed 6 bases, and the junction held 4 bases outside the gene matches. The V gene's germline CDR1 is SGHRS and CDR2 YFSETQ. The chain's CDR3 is CASSRTSGSPNEQFF. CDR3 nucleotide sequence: TGCGCCAGCAGCCGGACTAGCGGGAGCCCCAATGAGCAGTTCTTC.

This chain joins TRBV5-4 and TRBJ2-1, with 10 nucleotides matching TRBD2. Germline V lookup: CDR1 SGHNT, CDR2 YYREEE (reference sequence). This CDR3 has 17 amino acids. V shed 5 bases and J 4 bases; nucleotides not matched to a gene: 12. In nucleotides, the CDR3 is TGTGCCAGCAGTCAGACTAGCGGGCCACTCGGGTACAATGAGCAGTTCTTC. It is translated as CASSQTSGPLGYNEQFF.

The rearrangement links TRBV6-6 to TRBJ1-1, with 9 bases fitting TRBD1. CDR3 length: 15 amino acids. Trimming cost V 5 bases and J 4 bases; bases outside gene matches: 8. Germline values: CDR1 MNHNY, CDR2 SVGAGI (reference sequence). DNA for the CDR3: TGTGCCAGCAGTCACCCACAGGGGGCAACCACTGAAGCTTTCTTT. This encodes CASSHPQGATTEAFF.

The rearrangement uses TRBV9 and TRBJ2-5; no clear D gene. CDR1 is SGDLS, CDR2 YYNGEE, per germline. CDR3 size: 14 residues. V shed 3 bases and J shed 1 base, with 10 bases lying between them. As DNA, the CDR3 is TGTGCCAGCAGCGGAAGACAATCCCAAGAGACCCAGTACTTC. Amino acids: CASSGRQSQETQYF. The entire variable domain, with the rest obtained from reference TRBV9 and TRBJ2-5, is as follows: DSGVTQTPKHLITATGQRVTLRCSPRSGDLSVYWYQQSLDQGLQFLIQYYNGEERAKGNILERFSAQQFPDLHSELNLSSLELGDSALYFCASSGRQSQETQYFGPGTRLLVL.

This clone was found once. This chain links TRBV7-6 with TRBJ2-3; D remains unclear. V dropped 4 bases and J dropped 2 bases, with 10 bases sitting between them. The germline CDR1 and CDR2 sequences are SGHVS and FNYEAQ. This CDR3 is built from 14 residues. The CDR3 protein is CASSSSTHTDTQYF. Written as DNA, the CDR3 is TGTGCCAGCAGCTCGTCGACACACACAGATACGCAGTATTTT. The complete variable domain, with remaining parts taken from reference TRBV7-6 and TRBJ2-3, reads GAGVSQSPRYKVTKRGQDVALRCDPISGHVSLYWYRQALGQGPEFLTYFNYEAQQDKSGLPNDRFSAERPEGSISTLTIQRTEQRDSAMYRCASSSSTHTDTQYFGPGTRLTVL.

The CDR3 spells CASSPLGGLNTIYF. As DNA, the CDR3 is TGTGCCAGCAGCCCCCTGGGGGGGTTAAACACCATATATTTT. The rearrangement uses TRBV7-8 and TRBJ1-3, with TRBD1 as a possible D gene (5 bases). The CDR3 is made up of 14 amino acids. Trimming removed 5 bases at V and 6 bases at J, with 14 bases between. Germline-derived CDR1 and CDR2 are SGHVS and FQNEAQ.

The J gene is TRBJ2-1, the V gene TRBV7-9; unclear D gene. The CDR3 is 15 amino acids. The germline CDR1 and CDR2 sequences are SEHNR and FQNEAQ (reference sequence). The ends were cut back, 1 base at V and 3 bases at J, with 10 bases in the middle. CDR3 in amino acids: CASSLEVADYNEQFF. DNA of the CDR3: TGTGCCAGCAGCTTAGAGGTAGCTGACTACAATGAGCAGTTCTTC. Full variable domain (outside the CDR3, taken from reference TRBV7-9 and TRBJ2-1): DTGVSQNPRHKITKRGQNVTFRCDPISEHNRLYWYRQTLGQGPEFLTYFQNEAQLEKSRLLSDRFSAERPKGSFSTLEIQRTEQGDSAMYLCASSLEVADYNEQFFGPGTRLTVL.

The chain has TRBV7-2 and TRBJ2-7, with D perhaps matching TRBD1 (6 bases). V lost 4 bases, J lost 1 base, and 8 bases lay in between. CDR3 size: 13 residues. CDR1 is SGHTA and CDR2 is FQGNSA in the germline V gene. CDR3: CASSSGTSYEQYF. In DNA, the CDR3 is TGTGCCAGCAGCTCCGGGACATCCTACGAGCAGTACTTC. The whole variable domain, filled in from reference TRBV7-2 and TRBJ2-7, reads GAGVSQSPSNKVTEKGKDVELRCDPISGHTALYWYRQSLGQGLEFLIYFQGNSAPDKSGLPSDRFSAERTGGSVSTLTIQRTQQEDSAVYLCASSSGTSYEQYFGPGTRLTVT.

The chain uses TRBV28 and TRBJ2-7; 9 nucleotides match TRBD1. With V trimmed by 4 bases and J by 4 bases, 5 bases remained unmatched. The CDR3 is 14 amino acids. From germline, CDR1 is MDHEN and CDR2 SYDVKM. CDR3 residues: CASSWDRVIYEQYF. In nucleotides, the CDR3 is TGTGCCAGCAGTTGGGACAGGGTGATATACGAGCAGTACTTC.

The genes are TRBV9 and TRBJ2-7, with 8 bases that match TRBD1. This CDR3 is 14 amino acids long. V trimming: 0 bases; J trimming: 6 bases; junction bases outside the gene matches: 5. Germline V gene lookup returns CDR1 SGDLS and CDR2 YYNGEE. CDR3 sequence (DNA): TGTGCCAGCAGCGTAGGACAGGGGATAGGCGAGCAGTACTTC. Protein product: CASSVGQGIGEQYF.

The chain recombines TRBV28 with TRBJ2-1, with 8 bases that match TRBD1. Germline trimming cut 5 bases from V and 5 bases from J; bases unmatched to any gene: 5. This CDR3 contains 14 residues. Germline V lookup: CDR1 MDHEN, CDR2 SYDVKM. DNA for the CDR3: TGTGCCAGCAGTCGGGACAGGTCTAACAATGAGCAGTTCTTC. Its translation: CASSRDRSNNEQFF.

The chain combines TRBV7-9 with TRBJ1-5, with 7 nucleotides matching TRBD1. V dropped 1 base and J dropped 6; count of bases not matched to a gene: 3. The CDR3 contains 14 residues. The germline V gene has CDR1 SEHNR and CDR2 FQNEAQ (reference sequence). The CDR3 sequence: CASSLGQGVQPQHF. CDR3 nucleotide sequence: TGTGCCAGCAGCTTAGGACAGGGAGTTCAGCCCCAGCATTTT.

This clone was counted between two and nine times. CDR3 DNA sequence: TGCAGCGTTGTGACTACTGAAGCTTTCTTT. It specifies CSVVTTEAFF. V usage is TRBV29-1 and J usage is TRBJ1-1, with unresolved D. The CDR3 runs 10 residues. Trimming left V 4 bases short and J 5 bases short, with 5 bases between. Germline V gene data show CDR1 as SQVTM and CDR2 as ANQGSEA.

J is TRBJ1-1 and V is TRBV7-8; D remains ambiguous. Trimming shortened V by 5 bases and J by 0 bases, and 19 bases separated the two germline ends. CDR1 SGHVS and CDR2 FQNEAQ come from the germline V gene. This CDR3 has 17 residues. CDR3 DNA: TGTGCCAGCAGCACTCCCGAAGAGGAGCAGCTGAACACTGAAGCTTTCTTT. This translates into CASSTPEEEQLNTEAFF.

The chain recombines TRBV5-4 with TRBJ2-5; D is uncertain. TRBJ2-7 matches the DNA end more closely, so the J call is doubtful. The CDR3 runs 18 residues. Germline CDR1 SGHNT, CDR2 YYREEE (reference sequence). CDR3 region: CASSLGFSAQKGLYEQYF. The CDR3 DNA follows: TGTGCCAGCAGCTTGGGATTCTCGGCTCAGAAGGGCCTCTACGAGCAGTACTTC.

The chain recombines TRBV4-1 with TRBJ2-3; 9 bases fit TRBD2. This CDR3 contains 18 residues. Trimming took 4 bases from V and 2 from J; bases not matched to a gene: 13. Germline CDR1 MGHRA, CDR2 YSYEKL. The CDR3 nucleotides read TGCGCCAGCAGCCGCGGGACTAGCCCAGACGGTCACACAGATACGCAGTATTTT. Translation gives CASSRGTSPDGHTDTQYF.

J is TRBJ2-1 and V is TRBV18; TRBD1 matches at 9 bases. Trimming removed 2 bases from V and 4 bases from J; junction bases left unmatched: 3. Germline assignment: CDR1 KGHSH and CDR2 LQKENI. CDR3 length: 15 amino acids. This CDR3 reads CASSPDRGAYNEQFF. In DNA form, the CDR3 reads TGTGCCAGCTCACCAGACAGGGGGGCTTACAATGAGCAGTTCTTC.

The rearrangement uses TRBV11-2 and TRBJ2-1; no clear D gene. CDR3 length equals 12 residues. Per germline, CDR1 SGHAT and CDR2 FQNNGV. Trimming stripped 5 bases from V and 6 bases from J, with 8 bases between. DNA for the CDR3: TGTGCCAGCAGCCGCGGAAGCAATGAGCAGTTCTTC. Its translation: CASSRGSNEQFF. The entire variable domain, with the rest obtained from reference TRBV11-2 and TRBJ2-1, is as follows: EAGVAQSPRYKIIEKRQSVAFWCNPISGHATLYWYQQILGQGPKLLIQFQNNGVVDDSQLPKDRFSAERLKGVDSTLKIQPAKLEDSAVYLCASSRGSNEQFFGPGTRLTVL.

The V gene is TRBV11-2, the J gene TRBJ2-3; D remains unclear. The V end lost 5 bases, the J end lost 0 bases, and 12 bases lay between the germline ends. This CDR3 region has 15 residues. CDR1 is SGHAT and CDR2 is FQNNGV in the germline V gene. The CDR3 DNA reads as TGTGCCAGCAGCCCATACCGGGTCAGCACAGATACGCAGTATTTT. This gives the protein CASSPYRVSTDTQYF.

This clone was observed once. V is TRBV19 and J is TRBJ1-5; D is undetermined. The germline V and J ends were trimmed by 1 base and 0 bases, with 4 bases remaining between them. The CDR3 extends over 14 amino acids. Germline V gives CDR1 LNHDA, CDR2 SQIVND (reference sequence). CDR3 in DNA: TGTGCCAGTAGTATAGGGGATAGCAATCAGCCCCAGCATTTT. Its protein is CASSIGDSNQPQHF.

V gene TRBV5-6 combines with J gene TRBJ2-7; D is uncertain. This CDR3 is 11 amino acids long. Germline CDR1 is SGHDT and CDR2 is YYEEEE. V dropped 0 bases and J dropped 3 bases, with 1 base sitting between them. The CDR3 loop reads CASSLGYEQYF. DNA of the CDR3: TGTGCCAGCAGCTTGGGCTACGAGCAGTACTTC. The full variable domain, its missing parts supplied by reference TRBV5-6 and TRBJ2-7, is DAGVTQSPTHLIKTRGQQVTLRCSPKSGHDTVSWYQQALGQGPQFIFQYYEEEERQRGNFPDRFSGHQFPNYSSELNVNALLLGDSALYLCASSLGYEQYFGPGTRLTVT.

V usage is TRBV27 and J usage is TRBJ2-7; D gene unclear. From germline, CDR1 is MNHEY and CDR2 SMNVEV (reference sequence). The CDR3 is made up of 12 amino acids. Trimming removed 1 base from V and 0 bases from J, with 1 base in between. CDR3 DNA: TGTGCCAGCAGTTTATTCTCCTACGAGCAGTACTTC. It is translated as CASSLFSYEQYF.

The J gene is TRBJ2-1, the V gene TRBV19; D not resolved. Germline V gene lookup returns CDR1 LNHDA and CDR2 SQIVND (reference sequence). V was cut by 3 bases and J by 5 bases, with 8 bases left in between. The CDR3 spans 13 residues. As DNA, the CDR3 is TGTGCCAGTAGTATCTTACCGAACAATGAGCAGTTCTTC. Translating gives CASSILPNNEQFF.

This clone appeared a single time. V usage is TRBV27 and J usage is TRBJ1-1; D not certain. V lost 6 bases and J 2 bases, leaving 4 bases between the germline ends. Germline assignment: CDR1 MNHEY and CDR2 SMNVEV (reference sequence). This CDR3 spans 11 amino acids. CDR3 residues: CASRHNTEAFF. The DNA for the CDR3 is TGTGCCAGCAGACACAACACTGAAGCTTTCTTT.